A single sample is the source of the 4 T cell receptor beta chains below, sequenced in a study of T-cell memory formation after mild COVID-19. TCRdb independently ran MiXCR on the 5' RACE reads; one entry per CDR3 protein. The profile shows over 350,000 distinct CDR3 sequences, 15% to 20% of them singletons. Material: PBMCs or a T cell subset sorted from them (not recorded which). These receptors all come from a man aged 18 to 30 who had mild COVID-19 (a few samples of this study predate the infection). Cell type and time point are not known.

The chain has TRBV21-1 and TRBJ2-7; the listed D gene, TRBD1, was not tested against the DNA. TRBV21-1 is classified as a pseudogene. The CDR3 contains 16 residues. CDR3: CASSITQGCSSYEQYV. In nucleotides, the CDR3 is TGTGCCAGCAGCATAACACAGGGGTGCAGCTCCTACGAGCAGTACGTC.

The V and J genes are TRBV19 and TRBJ1-3; unclear D gene. CDR1 and CDR2 (germline): LNHDA, SQIVND (reference sequence). The CDR3 totals 14 residues. The V end was cut by 6 bases, the J end by 4 bases, with 13 bases between. This chain's CDR3 is CASRPGAAGNTIYF. CDR3 nucleotides: TGTGCCAGTAGGCCCGGAGCGGCCGGAAACACCATATATTTT.

This clonotype was observed a handful of times. The V gene is TRBV20-1, the J gene TRBJ2-3; TRBD2 agrees at 11 bases. V gave up 3 bases and J gave up 4 bases; unmatched junction bases: 6. Germline V gene sequence: CDR1 DFQATT, CDR2 SNEGSKA (reference sequence). The CDR3 totals 15 residues. The CDR3 DNA follows: TGCAGTGCTAGGGTCCTAGCGGGGGGTGCAGATACGCAGTATTTT. Residues: CSARVLAGGADTQYF.

This clonotype was seen repeatedly, ten times or more. The rearrangement joins TRBV6-5 to TRBJ1-1; D perhaps matches TRBD1 (5 bases). This CDR3 has 13 amino acids. Per germline, CDR1 MNHEY and CDR2 SVGAGI. V was shortened by 6 bases and J by 8 bases, with 16 bases between the two germline ends. The CDR3 loop reads CASSWGERGEAFF. CDR3 DNA sequence: TGTGCCAGCAGCTGGGGTGAACGGGGGGAAGCTTTCTTT.